Reported below is one T cell receptor (beta chain). Its target is unknown. Germline V lookup: CDR1 SGHRS, CDR2 YFSETQ. Trimming cost V 0 bases and J 2 bases; bases outside gene matches: 5. The CDR3 consists of 15 residues. These data are taken from a study of T cells in tuberculosis. Turning to the study itself: Sequenced TCRs come from CD1B-GMM tetramer-binding T cells. Findings and limits, study-wide: The TCR-beta difference was not significant; alpha differences partly reflected length.

At study entry, adolescents had tuberculin skin tests and IGRA screening. Unsorted cryopreserved PBMC were sequenced, averaging roughly 100,000 T cells per clinical donor. The protocol was immunoSEQ multiplex PCR, while the TCRdb copy is restricted to in-frame clones and leaves out a portion. Of roughly 44,000 clones listed, roughly 95% were seen once; the top ten hold around 7%. The sample was PBMCs. The gene calls are TRBV5-1 and TRBJ2-7, with 7 bases aligning to TRBD2. The clonotype was recovered from a donor between 10 and 35 years old with latent tuberculosis or without tuberculosis infection. CDR3: CASSLVSGTTYEQYF. The CDR3 region has the DNA TGCGCCAGCAGCTTGGTGAGCGGGACCACCTACGAGCAGTACTTC.